This T cell receptor (beta chain) stems from a study of T-cell memory formation after mild COVID-19. This clonotype was seen a few times. The antigen remains undetermined. TCRdb independently ran MiXCR on the 5' RACE reads; one entry per CDR3 protein. The table has some 100,000 distinct CDR3 sequences, around 10% seen once. Broader study findings: Later expanders leaned CD4+, whereas day 15 to 85 contracting clones were balanced CD4/CD8.

The J segment lost 3 bases and the V segment lost 5 bases, leaving 5 bases of the junction unmatched. CDR3 length equals 14 residues. CDR1 and CDR2 from the germline V gene are SGHNT and YENEEA. This TCR came from a man in his late teens or twenties who had mild COVID-19 (a few samples of this study predate the infection). Cell type and time point are not known. The sequencing input was PBMCs or a T cell subset sorted from them (not recorded which). The genes are TRBV11-3 and TRBJ2-3, with 7 bases identical to TRBD2. CDR3 in DNA: TGTGCCAGCAGCCGGGGGGAGTTGACAGATACGCAGTATTTT. Amino acids: CASSRGELTDTQYF.